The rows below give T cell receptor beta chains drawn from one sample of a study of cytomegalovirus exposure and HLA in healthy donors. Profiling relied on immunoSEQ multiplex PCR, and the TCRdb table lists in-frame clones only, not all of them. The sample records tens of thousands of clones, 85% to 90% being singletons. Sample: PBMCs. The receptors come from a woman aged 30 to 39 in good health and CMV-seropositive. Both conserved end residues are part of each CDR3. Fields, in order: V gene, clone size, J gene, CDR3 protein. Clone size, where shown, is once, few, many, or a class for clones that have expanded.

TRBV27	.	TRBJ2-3	CASSLSSVGASTDTQYF
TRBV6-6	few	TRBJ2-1	CASKPSSGHNEQFF
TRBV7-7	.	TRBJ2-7	CASSLGPRGSSYEQYF
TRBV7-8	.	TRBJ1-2	CASSPARTGGGYTF
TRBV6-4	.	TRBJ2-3	CASSDSGGSSDTQYF
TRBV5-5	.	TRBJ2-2	CASSFAGVWTGELFF
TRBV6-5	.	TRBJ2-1	CASSGDRDEQFF
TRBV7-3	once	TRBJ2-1	CASSYAGTGAWEQFF
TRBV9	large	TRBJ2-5	CASSDGGRETQYF
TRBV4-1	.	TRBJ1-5	CASSQGLDQPQHF
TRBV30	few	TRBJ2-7	CAWSVGRVYEQYF
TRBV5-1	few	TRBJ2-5	CASSYDRGQETQYF
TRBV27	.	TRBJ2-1	CASSLSTIAEQFF
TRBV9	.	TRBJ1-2	CASSPGWDTYGYTF
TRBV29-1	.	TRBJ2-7	CSVEFAEVSYEQYF
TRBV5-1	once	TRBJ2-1	CASSISQGNEQFF
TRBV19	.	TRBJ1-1	CASSIRGARNTEAFF
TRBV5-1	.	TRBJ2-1	CASSLTGREGVDEQFF
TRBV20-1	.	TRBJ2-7	CSALLLYEQYF
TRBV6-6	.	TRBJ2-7	CASSYSNGGTSFF
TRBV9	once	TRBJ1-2	CASSVGTGAILF
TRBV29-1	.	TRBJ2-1	CSAPREGRNEQFF
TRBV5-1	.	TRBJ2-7	CASSLFAGTQSQSYEQYF
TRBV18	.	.	CASSPLMDRGHEQYF
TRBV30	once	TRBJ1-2	CAWRTGGTNYGYTF
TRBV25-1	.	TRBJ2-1	CASTGTSDNEQFF
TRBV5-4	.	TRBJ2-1	CASSLGLAGHNEQFF
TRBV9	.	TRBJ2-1	CASSASGSSYNEQFF
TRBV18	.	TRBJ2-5	CASSRLGQPIQETQYF
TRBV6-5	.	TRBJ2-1	CASSYLRRDAQFF
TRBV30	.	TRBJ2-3	CAWSVGTYTDTQYF
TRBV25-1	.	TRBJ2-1	CASSAGLMNYNEQFF
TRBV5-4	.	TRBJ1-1	CASSFTGGTEAFF
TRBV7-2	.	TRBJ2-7	CASSLAGTGSYEQYF
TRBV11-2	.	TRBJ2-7	CASSDLIRDRAYEQYF
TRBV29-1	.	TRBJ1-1	CSVRGDRVAEAFF
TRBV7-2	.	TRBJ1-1	CASSFSQQGTEAFF
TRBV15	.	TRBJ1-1	CATSTDRENTEAFF
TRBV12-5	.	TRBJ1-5	CASGLSRQEYSNQPQHF
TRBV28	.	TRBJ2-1	CASSLFGGSSYNEQFF
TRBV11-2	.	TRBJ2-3	CASRVGPTGTDTQYF
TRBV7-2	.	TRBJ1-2	CASRLVSYGYTF
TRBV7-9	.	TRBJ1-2	CASSLADKHYYGYTF
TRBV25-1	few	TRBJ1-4	CASSDNPGQINEKLFF
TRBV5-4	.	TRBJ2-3	CASSLGLSSTDTQYF